The table lists the clone carrying this T cell receptor beta chain with many counts. What it recognizes is unknown. This sample is drawn from a study of T cells in Graves' hyperthyroidism and ophthalmopathy. Study-level background: Peripheral blood samples were taken at initial diagnosis, prior to any treatment. Study observations and caveats: Most clonotypes expanded in the thyroid (above 0.001) were also present in blood.

Patients aged 18 to 65 had newly diagnosed hyperthyroidism of under 2 months' duration. Germline values: CDR1 LGHDT, CDR2 YNNKEL (reference sequence). The germline V and J ends were trimmed by 1 base and 6 bases, with 10 bases remaining between them. The CDR3 totals 14 residues. Amplified regions were TCR beta CDR3 sequences from RNA transcripts. Researchers ran a first-round RT-PCR on the TCR CDR3 using the HTBI primer set. TCRdb reprocessed the multiplex PCR reads with MiXCR, giving one entry per CDR3 protein. The sample has about 200,000 distinct CDR3 sequences; around a sixth are singletons. Sequencing was done on a sample of blood. The receptor was derived from a woman aged 50 to 60 with Graves' hyperthyroidism. The chain combines TRBV3-1 with TRBJ1-5, with D possibly TRBD1 on 5 matching bases. The CDR3 sequence is CASSQAGRGQPQHF. In nucleotides, the CDR3 is TGTGCCAGCAGCCAAGCAGGGAGAGGTCAGCCCCAGCATTTT.